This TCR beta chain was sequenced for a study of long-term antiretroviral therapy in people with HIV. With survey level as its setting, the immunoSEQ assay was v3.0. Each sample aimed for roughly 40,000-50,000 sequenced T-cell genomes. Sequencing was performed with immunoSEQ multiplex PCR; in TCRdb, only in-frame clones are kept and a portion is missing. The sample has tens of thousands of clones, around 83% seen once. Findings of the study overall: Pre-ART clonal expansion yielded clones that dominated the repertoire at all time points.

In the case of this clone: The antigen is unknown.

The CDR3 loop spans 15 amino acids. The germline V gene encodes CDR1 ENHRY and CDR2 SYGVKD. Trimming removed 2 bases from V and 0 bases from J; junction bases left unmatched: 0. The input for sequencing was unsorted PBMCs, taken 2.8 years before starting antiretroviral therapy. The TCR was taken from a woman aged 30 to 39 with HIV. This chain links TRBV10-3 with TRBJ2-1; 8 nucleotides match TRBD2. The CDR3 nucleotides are TGTGCCATCAGTGAGAGCGGGGGCTCCTACAATGAGCAGTTCTTC. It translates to CAISESGGSYNEQFF.